These 23 T cell receptor beta chains originate from one sample sequenced in a study of beta chain features in type 1 diabetes. cDNA synthesis used the whole RNA isolate, giving expressed TCRB sequences. This table comes from immunoSEQ multiplex PCR, and its TCRdb copy is limited to in-frame clones, with some not included. The table shows about 370,000 clones, with less than 15% occurring only once. The specimen sequenced was naive CD4+ T cells from blood. These receptors were collected from a woman between 18 and 29 years old in good health.

V and J are TRBV28 and TRBJ1-1; the D is unclear. The germline V and J ends were trimmed by 3 bases and 0 bases, with 8 bases remaining between them. Germline V gene lookup returns CDR1 MDHEN and CDR2 SYDVKM. The CDR3 loop spans 14 amino acids. In DNA form, the CDR3 reads TGTGCCAGCAGTTTGCCCGGGGTGAACACTGAAGCTTTCTTT. Its translation: CASSLPGVNTEAFF.

Only a few counts were recorded for this clone. DNA for the CDR3: TGCGCCAGCAGATTCCGGGACGCAGGGGGCCTGAACACCGGGGAGCTGTTTTTT. Translated: CASRFRDAGGLNTGELFF. This chain links TRBV5-1 with TRBJ2-2, with 8 positions matching TRBD1. Germline assignment: CDR1 SGHRS and CDR2 YFSETQ. The CDR3 sequence is 18 residues long. The V gene end was trimmed by 5 bases and the J gene end by 1 base; junction bases not matched to a gene: 13.

This clone occurred a few times. CDR3 sequence: CASSVTSGSLTDTQYF. The CDR3 coding sequence is TGTGCCAGCAGCGTAACTAGCGGCAGCCTCACAGATACGCAGTATTTT. The chain has TRBV9 and TRBJ2-3, with 8 bases aligning to TRBD2. Germline V gives CDR1 SGDLS, CDR2 YYNGEE. The CDR3 loop spans 16 amino acids. Trimming at V came to 1 base and at J to 2 bases, leaving 6 bases not matched to a gene.

This clone appeared a few times. The rearrangement links TRBV29-1 to TRBJ1-2; a weak D match, TRBD1 (6 bases). The CDR3 has 11 amino acids. The germline V gene has CDR1 SQVTM and CDR2 ANQGSEA. Trimming removed 7 bases from V and 4 bases from J, with 10 bases in between. This CDR3 reads CSEGDGYGYTF. The CDR3, as DNA: TGCAGCGAGGGGGATGGCTATGGCTACACCTTC. The complete variable domain, with remaining parts taken from reference TRBV29-1 and TRBJ1-2, reads SAVISQKPSRDICQRGTSLTIQCQVDSQVTMMFWYRQQPGQSLTLIATANQGSEATYESGFVIDKFPISRPNLTFSTLTVSNMSPEDSSIYLCSEGDGYGYTFGSGTRLTVV.

CDR3 residues: CASSSLAGRYNEQFF. The CDR3 DNA reads as TGTGCCAGCAGCTCTCTAGCGGGCAGATACAATGAGCAGTTCTTC. The V call is TRBV11-1, the J call TRBJ2-1, with 8 bases matching TRBD2. This CDR3 is built from 15 residues. Trimming took 4 bases from V and 4 from J; bases not matched to a gene: 6. The V gene's germline CDR1 is SGHAT and CDR2 FQDESV (reference sequence). The whole variable domain, filled in from reference TRBV11-1 and TRBJ2-1, reads EAEVAQSPRYKITEKSQAVAFWCDPISGHATLYWYRQILGQGPELLVQFQDESVVDDSQLPKDRFSAERLKGVDSTLKIQPAELGDSAMYLCASSSLAGRYNEQFFGPGTRLTVL.

This chain joins TRBV29-1 and TRBJ2-7; 7 positions match TRBD1. This CDR3 contains 14 residues. Per germline, CDR1 SQVTM and CDR2 ANQGSEA. Trimming removed 4 bases from V and 4 bases from J; junction bases left unmatched: 10. The CDR3 region is CSVARQGVGYEQYF. In DNA, the CDR3 is TGCAGCGTTGCTCGGCAGGGGGTTGGTTACGAGCAGTACTTC.

In its sample, this clone was seen a few times. The chain carries TRBV9 and TRBJ2-1; 8 bases align to TRBD2. This CDR3 comprises 18 residues. Germline lookup yields CDR1 SGDLS and CDR2 YYNGEE. The J segment lost 7 bases and the V segment lost 0 bases, leaving 15 bases of the junction unmatched. The CDR3 DNA sequence: TGTGCCAGCAGCGTAGGCATGAAGGAGCGGGAGAAGGGTAATGAGCAGTTCTTC. This gives the protein CASSVGMKEREKGNEQFF.

The chain couples TRBV14 to TRBJ1-1; D may be TRBD1 (6 bases). The CDR3 loop spans 16 amino acids. The germline V gene encodes CDR1 SGHDN and CDR2 FVKESK. Deletions cut 4 bases from V and 0 bases from J, with 15 bases between. The CDR3 DNA reads as TGTGCCAGCAGCCCGCTGGGGGCAGCTCTGAACACTGAAGCTTTCTTT. Translating it yields CASSPLGAALNTEAFF.

The chain joins TRBV5-1 to TRBJ2-7; 9 nucleotides match TRBD1. This CDR3 comprises 14 residues. Unmatched junction bases numbered 4, after V lost 6 bases and J lost 0 bases. Germline V lookup: CDR1 SGHRS, CDR2 YFSETQ. The CDR3 bases are TGCGCCAGCAACCGGGACAGGGACTCCTACGAGCAGTACTTC. This gives the protein CASNRDRDSYEQYF.

The chain is built from TRBV5-1 and TRBJ2-4; 10 bases are shared with TRBD1. CDR3 size: 15 residues. Trimming removed 0 bases from V and 10 bases from J; junction bases left unmatched: 7. Looked up from germline, CDR1 is SGHRS and CDR2 is YFSETQ. CDR3 loop: CASSLVGDRGEIQYF. The DNA of the CDR3 is TGCGCCAGCAGCTTGGTAGGGGACAGGGGCGAGATTCAGTACTTC.

The chain is built from TRBV21-1 and TRBJ2-7; the table assigns TRBD2, which was not confirmed against the DNA. TRBV21-1 counts as a pseudogene. This CDR3 is built from 14 residues. DNA for the CDR3: TGTGCCAGCAACTCTAGCGGGAGAATATACGAGCAGTACTTC. Translating gives CASNSSGRIYEQYF.

This clone was counted between two and nine times. The V call is TRBV29-1, the J call TRBJ2-1, with a weak D call TRBD2 (6 bases). CDR3 size: 15 residues. V was shortened by 2 bases and J by 9 bases, with 20 bases between the two germline ends. Germline V CDR1 and CDR2: SQVTM, ANQGSEA. The CDR3 DNA follows: TGCAGCGTTGAAACACCGGGACTCCTTCGGGGTGAGCAGTTCTTC. Residues: CSVETPGLLRGEQFF.

This chain joins TRBV10-3 and TRBJ2-2, with 7 bases identical to TRBD2. This CDR3 is built from 15 residues. V shed 4 bases, J shed 5 bases, and the junction held 7 bases outside the gene matches. Germline V gene sequence: CDR1 ENHRY, CDR2 SYGVKD. CDR3 sequence: CAISAGGSWTGELFF. The CDR3 region has the DNA TGTGCCATCAGTGCTGGCGGGAGCTGGACCGGGGAGCTGTTTTTT.

The chain employs TRBV19 and TRBJ2-7; tentatively, D is TRBD2 (5 bases). The V gene lost 5 bases and the J gene lost 4 bases, with 15 bases spanning the gap. Germline V gene lookup returns CDR1 LNHDA and CDR2 SQIVND (reference sequence). The CDR3 length is 14 residues. In DNA form, the CDR3 reads TGTGCCAGTAGTGGAGACTTCCCGGGGTACGAGCAGTACTTC. Residues: CASSGDFPGYEQYF.

V gene TRBV30 combines with J gene TRBJ2-4; TRBD1 matches 10 bases. This CDR3 contains 16 residues. The trim removed 0 bases at V and 1 base at J, leaving 3 bases unmatched. Per the germline V gene, CDR1 is GTSNPN and CDR2 is SVGIG (reference sequence). The CDR3 sequence: CAWSVRGQGAKNIQYF. The CDR3 DNA reads as TGTGCCTGGAGTGTACGGGGACAGGGGGCCAAAAACATTCAGTACTTC.

This clone has only a few counts. This chain uses TRBV9 with TRBJ1-3; no definite D call. Germline V gene lookup returns CDR1 SGDLS and CDR2 YYNGEE. The length of the CDR3 is 14 residues. The ends were cut back, 0 bases at V and 6 bases at J, with 10 bases in the middle. This CDR3 is CASSVVGGKNTIYF. The CDR3 bases are TGTGCCAGCAGCGTAGTTGGAGGAAAAAACACCATATATTTT.

The chain carries TRBV6-1 and TRBJ2-1; tentative D call: TRBD2 (6 bases). This CDR3 region has 14 residues. Germline V gene sequence: CDR1 MNHNS, CDR2 SASEGT. The ends were cut back, 5 bases at V and 7 bases at J, with 15 bases in the middle. CDR3 nucleotide sequence: TGTGCCAGCAGTACCCTAGCGTCTAGTAATGAGCAGTTCTTC. Encoded protein: CASSTLASSNEQFF.

In this sample, this clone turned up a few times. This sequence joins TRBV5-6 and TRBJ2-5, with D possibly matching TRBD1 (5 bases). The CDR3 consists of 17 residues. Trimming removed 3 bases at V and 4 bases at J, with 22 bases between. From germline, CDR1 is SGHDT and CDR2 YYEEEE. The CDR3 region is CASSSPFRRVLGETQYF. CDR3 DNA: TGTGCCAGCAGCTCTCCATTCCGCAGGGTCCTGGGAGAGACCCAGTACTTC. The complete variable domain, with remaining parts taken from reference TRBV5-6 and TRBJ2-5, reads DAGVTQSPTHLIKTRGQQVTLRCSPKSGHDTVSWYQQALGQGPQFIFQYYEEEERQRGNFPDRFSGHQFPNYSSELNVNALLLGDSALYLCASSSPFRRVLGETQYFGPGTRLLVL.

This clone has a handful of counts. The chain carries TRBV7-6 and TRBJ2-3, with 7 bases fitting TRBD1. Germline V gene data show CDR1 as SGHVS and CDR2 as FNYEAQ. This CDR3 has 14 amino acids. The trim removed 5 bases at V and 0 bases at J, leaving 2 bases unmatched. Here the CDR3 reads CASSGQASTDTQYF. The CDR3 bases are TGTGCCAGCAGCGGACAGGCTAGCACAGATACGCAGTATTTT.

This clone was counted only a few times. The rearrangement uses TRBV5-4 and TRBJ2-5; no firm D call. The V end lost 3 bases, the J end lost 2 bases, and 11 bases lay between the germline ends. There are 14 residues in the CDR3. Germline V gene data show CDR1 as SGHNT and CDR2 as YYREEE (reference sequence). CDR3 DNA: TGTGCCAGCAGCTCCCCTGCTCTACAAGAGACCCAGTACTTC. It encodes CASSSPALQETQYF.

J is TRBJ1-1 and V is TRBV5-1; D remains ambiguous. Trimming stripped 0 bases from V and 1 base from J, with 13 bases between. The CDR3 is made up of 16 amino acids. Germline loops: CDR1 SGHRS, CDR2 YFSETQ. CDR3 loop: CASSLATFGRNTEAFF. Written as DNA, the CDR3 is TGCGCCAGCAGCTTGGCGACCTTTGGGAGGAACACTGAAGCTTTCTTT.

This clone has just a few counts. The genes are TRBV29-1 and TRBJ1-1; D uncertain. The V end lost 4 bases, the J end lost 1 base, and 7 bases lay between the germline ends. Germline values: CDR1 SQVTM, CDR2 ANQGSEA. The CDR3 runs to 12 residues. The CDR3 DNA sequence: TGCAGCGTTGTCTCAGGGAACACTGAAGCTTTCTTT. It specifies CSVVSGNTEAFF.

The V call is TRBV7-3, the J call TRBJ1-2; D is unclear. The CDR3 sequence is 14 residues long. The germline V and J ends were trimmed by 5 bases and 10 bases, with 20 bases remaining between them. Germline V gene lookup returns CDR1 SGHTA and CDR2 FQGTGA. The CDR3 bases are TGTGCCAGCAGCGACGCCTATTCGGGGTCCTCCTACACCTTC. Its protein product is CASSDAYSGSSYTF.